The 9 T cell receptor beta chains given below trace back to one sample, sequenced in a study of cytomegalovirus exposure and HLA in healthy donors. In the PCR, 60 Vbeta and 13 Jbeta primers were used. Assay used: immunoSEQ multiplex PCR; TCRdb lists only in-frame clones, some missing. There are around 200,000 clones in the sample; under 85% occur only once, and 10% lies in the top ten. Sequenced: PBMCs. These receptors all stem from a woman aged 45-65 years in good health and CMV-seropositive.

On this clone: Other DNA sequences in the same sample also yield this CDR3. The V and J genes are TRBV7-2 and TRBJ1-3, with TRBD1 identical over 7 bases. This CDR3 is 15 amino acids long. Trimming took 5 bases from V and 0 from J; bases not matched to a gene: 4. Germline V lookup: CDR1 SGHTA, CDR2 FQGNSA. This CDR3 is CASSLDRVSGNTIYF. CDR3 bases: TGTGCCAGCAGCCTTGACAGGGTCTCTGGAAACACCATATATTTT.

This clone was observed a handful of times. The J gene is TRBJ1-1, the V gene TRBV7-2; D gene uncertain. This CDR3 comprises 15 residues. In germline, CDR1 is SGHTA, CDR2 FQGNSA. V lost 3 bases and J lost 0, with 11 bases in between. The CDR3 DNA is TGTGCCAGCAGCTTGGCACTACTTATGAACACTGAAGCTTTCTTT. Its protein is CASSLALLMNTEAFF.

This chain connects TRBV7-9 to TRBJ2-3; 8 bases match TRBD2. The CDR3 is 14 amino acids. Per the germline V gene, CDR1 is SEHNR and CDR2 is FQNEAQ (reference sequence). Trimming removed 3 bases from V and 5 bases from J; junction bases left unmatched: 4. CDR3 residues: CASSFGRGEDTQYF. In DNA, the CDR3 is TGTGCCAGCAGCTTCGGGCGGGGGGAAGATACGCAGTATTTT. Full variable domain (rest looked up from reference TRBV7-9 and TRBJ2-3): DTGVSQNPRHKITKRGQNVTFRCDPISEHNRLYWYRQTLGQGPEFLTYFQNEAQLEKSRLLSDRFSAERPKGSFSTLEIQRTEQGDSAMYLCASSFGRGEDTQYFGPGTRLTVL.

V and J are TRBV29-1 and TRBJ1-2; D remains unclear. Germline CDR1 is SQVTM and CDR2 is ANQGSEA. The V end lost 4 bases, the J end lost 2 bases, and 11 bases lay between the germline ends. The CDR3 has 13 amino acids. CDR3: CSVVTGSNYGYTF. The CDR3 DNA is TGCAGCGTTGTAACCGGGTCCAACTATGGCTACACCTTC.

This clone has a single count. J is TRBJ1-2 and V is TRBV13; the match to TRBD1 covers 9 bases. The V and J ends lost 7 bases and 8 bases, in that order; junction bases with no gene match: 11. Germline V gene data show CDR1 as PRHDT and CDR2 as FYEKMQ (reference sequence). The CDR3 consists of 14 residues. The CDR3 reads CASTLPGQGSGYTF. The CDR3 nucleotides are TGTGCCAGCACTCTACCGGGACAGGGAAGCGGCTACACCTTC.

The CDR3 loop is CASSPLREGDEQFF. The CDR3 bases are TGTGCCAGCTCACCACTCCGGGAGGGCGATGAGCAGTTCTTC. The chain uses TRBV18 and TRBJ2-1; 8 bases match TRBD2. Germline CDR1 is KGHSH and CDR2 is LQKENI. The CDR3 has 14 residues. V was clipped by 1 base and J by 8 bases; unmatched bases: 4.

The chain employs TRBV10-3 and TRBJ1-3; no clear D gene. The germline V gene has CDR1 ENHRY and CDR2 SYGVKD. This CDR3 is 13 amino acids long. The V end was cut by 3 bases, the J end by 11 bases, with 14 bases between. The CDR3 bases are TGTGCCATCAGTGAATCTGGTCGGACTTCCATATATTTT. It specifies CAISESGRTSIYF.

The chain links TRBV16 to TRBJ1-6; D not certain. The V gene lost 4 bases and the J gene lost 4 bases, with 11 bases spanning the gap. CDR1 KGHSY and CDR2 FQNENV come from the germline V gene. CDR3 length: 15 amino acids. The CDR3 DNA is TGTGCCAGCAGCCCGTCACTTCCATATAATTCACCCCTCCACTTT. Its translation: CASSPSLPYNSPLHF.

The CDR3 loop reads CASSLGGGGQHF. The CDR3 coding sequence is TGTGCCAGCAGCTTAGGTGGGGGCGGCCAGCATTTT. The gene calls are TRBV7-9 and TRBJ1-5; D may be TRBD1 (6 bases). The V and J ends lost 1 base and 12 bases respectively, with 10 bases between them. Germline V gene lookup returns CDR1 SEHNR and CDR2 FQNEAQ (reference sequence). This CDR3 is built from 12 residues.